This paragraph reports one TCR beta chain. Antigen: not known. The germline CDR1 and CDR2 sequences are SGHRS and YFSETQ. Trimming took 4 bases from V and 3 from J, leaving 10 bases between them. The CDR3 runs to 13 residues. The data derive from a study of blood T cells in healthy people across ages. General study findings and limits: There were more naive CD4+ cells and higher diversity in long-lived donors than in aged donors.

Extracted total RNA amounted to at least 6 micrograms for each sample. PCR was performed a second time for about 7 to 12 cycles using a sample-barcoded 5' primer and a J-beta primer mix. TCRdb re-derived calls from the 5' RACE reads in MiXCR, one entry per CDR3 protein. The sample lists approximately 880,000 distinct CDR3 sequences; roughly 43% were seen once. The sequenced material came from blood. V gene TRBV5-1 combines with J gene TRBJ1-2; no definite D call. This TCR derives from a man aged 25 to 40 in good health. The CDR3 sequence is CASSRTEDYGYTF. The CDR3 bases are TGCGCCAGCAGCCGGACGGAGGACTATGGCTACACCTTC. The whole variable domain, remainder taken from reference TRBV5-1 and TRBJ1-2, is KAGVTQTPRYLIKTRGQQVTLSCSPISGHRSVSWYQQTPGQGLQFLFEYFSETQRNKGNFPGRFSGRQFSNSRSEMNVSTLELGDSALYLCASSRTEDYGYTFGSGTRLTVV.